Listed here are 20 T cell receptor beta chains from one sample, sequenced in a study of beta chain features in type 1 diabetes. The whole isolated RNA underwent reverse transcription, so sequencing captured expressed TCRB transcripts. The data were produced by immunoSEQ multiplex PCR, yet TCRdb's version contains in-frame clones alone and is incomplete. The sample shows about 16,000 clones, 45% to 55% of them seen only once. Sequenced material: stem cell memory CD4+ T cells from blood. These receptors all come from a woman aged 18-29 years in good health.

The CDR3 loop is CASSSPSTVRHNSPLHF. In nucleotides, the CDR3 is TGTGCCAGCAGTTCCCCTTCGACAGTGCGGCATAATTCACCCCTCCACTTT. The genes are TRBV27 and TRBJ1-6; the D gene is possibly TRBD1 (5 bases). Looked up from germline, CDR1 is MNHEY and CDR2 is SMNVEV (reference sequence). CDR3 length: 17 amino acids. Trimming took off 4 bases at V and 5 bases at J, with 18 bases between the two ends.

J is TRBJ2-2 and V is TRBV5-4; 8 nucleotides line up with TRBD1. The CDR3 is 16 amino acids. Germline V gene lookup returns CDR1 SGHNT and CDR2 YYREEE (reference sequence). With 2 bases clipped from V and 4 bases from J, the junction kept 7 bases outside the gene matches. The CDR3 nucleotides are TGTGCCAGCAGCTTCCCGAGACAGGGGTCCACCGGGGAGCTGTTTTTT. Translation gives CASSFPRQGSTGELFF.

There are a few counts of this clone. The V call is TRBV6-1, the J call TRBJ2-7, with a weak D call TRBD2 (5 bases). The CDR3 is 12 residues long. The V end lost 6 bases, the J end lost 0 bases, and 6 bases lay between the germline ends. The V gene's germline CDR1 is MNHNS and CDR2 SASEGT. The CDR3 nucleotides are TGTGCCAGCAGCGGGATCTCCTACGAGCAGTACTTC. This translates into CASSGISYEQYF.

The chain links TRBV5-1 to TRBJ1-1; D may be TRBD1 (5 bases). The CDR3 is made up of 13 amino acids. V was trimmed by 6 bases and J by 4 bases, leaving 13 bases between them. Germline CDR1 and CDR2: SGHRS and YFSETQ. This chain's CDR3 is CASMSEGFTEAFF. DNA of the CDR3: TGCGCCAGCATGTCGGAGGGGTTCACTGAAGCTTTCTTT.

This clone was counted a few times. CDR3 protein: CASSLGGGAKEQFF. The CDR3 DNA is TGTGCCAGCAGCTTGGGCGGGGGGGCTAAGGAGCAGTTCTTC. The rearrangement uses TRBV7-9 and TRBJ2-1; 9 bases are shared with TRBD2. CDR1 is SEHNR and CDR2 is FQNEAQ in the germline V gene (reference sequence). The V and J ends lost 3 bases and 10 bases, in that order; junction bases with no gene match: 7. The length of the CDR3 is 14 residues.

In this sample, this clone turned up a few times. The chain combines TRBV19 with TRBJ2-2, with 10 bases aligning to TRBD1. The germline V gene encodes CDR1 LNHDA and CDR2 SQIVND (reference sequence). The CDR3 is 15 residues long. Trimming at V came to 6 bases and at J to 6 bases, leaving 7 bases not matched to a gene. Here the CDR3 reads CASRKTGGAPGELFF. CDR3 nucleotide sequence: TGTGCCAGTAGAAAGACAGGGGGCGCGCCCGGGGAGCTGTTTTTT.

The chain links TRBV5-1 to TRBJ1-5; 7 bases map to TRBD1. Germline loops: CDR1 SGHRS, CDR2 YFSETQ. The trim removed 0 bases at V and 5 bases at J, leaving 5 bases unmatched. This CDR3 contains 15 residues. The CDR3 reads CASSLGDSQDQPQHF. The DNA for the CDR3 is TGCGCCAGCAGCTTGGGGGACAGCCAGGATCAGCCCCAGCATTTT.

This clone was seen just once. This chain connects TRBV6-1 to TRBJ2-4; tentatively, D is TRBD1 (6 bases). V was cut by 2 bases and J by 8 bases, with 19 bases left in between. The germline CDR1 and CDR2 sequences are MNHNS and SASEGT. The CDR3 contains 16 residues. CDR3 in amino acids: CASSERARTATYIQYF. CDR3 nucleotide sequence: TGTGCCAGCAGTGAAAGGGCCAGGACAGCAACATACATTCAGTACTTC.

The V and J genes are TRBV11-2 and TRBJ1-1, with D possibly TRBD1 on 5 matching bases. V was clipped by 1 base and J by 0 bases, with 12 bases between them. Germline CDR1 is SGHAT and CDR2 is FQNNGV. This CDR3 comprises 16 residues. This chain's CDR3 is CASSLVLGVMNTEAFF. CDR3 in DNA: TGTGCCAGCAGCTTAGTTCTAGGGGTCATGAACACTGAAGCTTTCTTT.

This chain connects TRBV30 to TRBJ1-6; unclear D gene. Germline V CDR1 and CDR2: GTSNPN, SVGIG (reference sequence). The CDR3 covers 10 residues. DNA of the CDR3: TGTTTAGAGGTCGATTCACCCCTCCACTTT. It yields the protein CLEVDSPLHF.

The chain employs TRBV5-4 and TRBJ2-1, with D possibly being TRBD2 (5 bases). The CDR3 runs 15 residues. The germline V and J ends were trimmed by 4 bases and 5 bases, with 16 bases remaining between them. CDR1 is SGHNT, CDR2 YYREEE, per germline (reference sequence). CDR3 sequence: CASSQPGSGDNEQFF. In DNA form, the CDR3 reads TGTGCCAGCAGCCAGCCGGGCAGCGGCGACAATGAGCAGTTCTTC.

This clone was seen more than once but under ten times. J is TRBJ2-6 and V is TRBV7-9, with 7 nucleotides matching TRBD1. This CDR3 contains 18 residues. Germline V CDR1 and CDR2: SEHNR, FQNEAQ (reference sequence). V lost 6 bases and J lost 2; bases outside the gene matches: 13. The CDR3 here is CASSLPGGQVAGANVLTF. The DNA for the CDR3 is TGTGCCAGCAGTCTTCCGGGTGGACAGGTCGCTGGGGCCAACGTCCTGACTTTC.

This clone turned up a few times. The chain uses TRBV5-1 and TRBJ2-4; 15 bases agree with TRBD2. CDR1 SGHRS and CDR2 YFSETQ come from the germline V gene. There are 17 residues in the CDR3. V gave up 3 bases and J gave up 6 bases; unmatched junction bases: 7. The CDR3 DNA sequence: TGCGCCAGCAGCTCGAGCTCGGGACTAGCGGGGGGAAACATTCAGTACTTC. Its protein product is CASSSSSGLAGGNIQYF.

This clone was counted between two and nine times. CDR3 nucleotide sequence: TGCGCCAGCAGCTTGCCGGCAGGGATCAATGAGCAGTTCTTC. The encoded protein is CASSLPAGINEQFF. The chain joins TRBV5-1 to TRBJ2-1, with D possibly matching TRBD1 (5 bases). Germline assignment: CDR1 SGHRS and CDR2 YFSETQ. CDR3 size: 14 residues. V was clipped by 1 base and J by 6 bases, with 11 bases between them.

The V gene is TRBV19, the J gene TRBJ2-7; 10 bases map to TRBD2. The CDR3 is 16 residues long. Germline values: CDR1 LNHDA, CDR2 SQIVND (reference sequence). V was pared by 0 bases and J by 5 bases, with 7 bases of the junction left unmatched. The CDR3 sequence is CASSIEPSGSGHEQYF. The DNA of the CDR3 is TGTGCCAGTAGTATAGAACCTAGCGGGAGCGGCCACGAGCAGTACTTC. The full variable domain, in which reference TRBV19 and TRBJ2-7 provide the parts outside the CDR3, is DGGITQSPKYLFRKEGQNVTLSCEQNLNHDAMYWYRQDPGQGLRLIYYSQIVNDFQKGDIAEGYSVSREKKESFPLTVTSAQKNPTAFYLCASSIEPSGSGHEQYFGPGTRLTVT.

This clone was found once. The rearrangement joins TRBV9 to TRBJ2-3; D is possibly TRBD2 (6 bases). Trimming removed 0 bases at V and 0 bases at J, with 8 bases between. This CDR3 has 15 amino acids. Germline lookup yields CDR1 SGDLS and CDR2 YYNGEE. CDR3 sequence (DNA): TGTGCCAGCAGCGTAGCGGACTATAGCACAGATACGCAGTATTTT. It encodes CASSVADYSTDTQYF.

This chain links TRBV7-8 with TRBJ2-1; D is undetermined. The germline V and J ends were trimmed by 3 bases and 0 bases, with 12 bases remaining between them. This CDR3 spans 16 amino acids. Per the germline V gene, CDR1 is SGHVS and CDR2 is FQNEAQ. For the CDR3, the DNA is TGTGCCAGCAGCTTGGAGTCGACCTTCTCCTACAATGAGCAGTTCTTC. This gives the protein CASSLESTFSYNEQFF. Full variable domain (missing parts from reference TRBV7-8 and TRBJ2-1): GAGVSQSPRYKVAKRGQDVALRCDPISGHVSLFWYQQALGQGPEFLTYFQNEAQLDKSGLPSDRFFAERPEGSVSTLKIQRTQQEDSAVYLCASSLESTFSYNEQFFGPGTRLTVL.

This chain's CDR3 is CASRNPGQRNSPLHF. The CDR3 nucleotides are TGCGCCAGCAGGAATCCGGGACAGAGAAATTCACCCCTCCACTTT. This sequence joins TRBV4-1 and TRBJ1-6; 7 bases fit TRBD1. This CDR3 is built from 15 residues. Per the germline V gene, CDR1 is MGHRA and CDR2 is YSYEKL. The junction had 9 bases not matched to a gene; V was cut back by 6 bases and J by 7 bases.

This clone was found a few times. This chain links TRBV5-1 with TRBJ1-2; D remains unclear. The CDR3 sequence is 14 residues long. Trimming pared 5 bases from V and 0 bases from J, leaving 11 bases between. Per germline, CDR1 SGHRS and CDR2 YFSETQ. The CDR3 nucleotides read TGCGCCAGCAGGACGGGATCCGCTAACTATGGCTACACCTTC. As protein: CASRTGSANYGYTF.

This clone has only a few counts. The rearrangement uses TRBV28 and TRBJ2-7; TRBD2 matches at 11 bases. CDR1 and CDR2 from the germline V gene are MDHEN and SYDVKM. Losses at the gene ends were 6 bases for V and 4 bases for J; bases not matched to a gene: 11. CDR3 length: 16 residues. The CDR3 coding sequence is TGTGCCAGCAGCCGCCTCCCTTTAGCGGGGGGGTACGAGCAGTACTTC. Residues: CASSRLPLAGGYEQYF.